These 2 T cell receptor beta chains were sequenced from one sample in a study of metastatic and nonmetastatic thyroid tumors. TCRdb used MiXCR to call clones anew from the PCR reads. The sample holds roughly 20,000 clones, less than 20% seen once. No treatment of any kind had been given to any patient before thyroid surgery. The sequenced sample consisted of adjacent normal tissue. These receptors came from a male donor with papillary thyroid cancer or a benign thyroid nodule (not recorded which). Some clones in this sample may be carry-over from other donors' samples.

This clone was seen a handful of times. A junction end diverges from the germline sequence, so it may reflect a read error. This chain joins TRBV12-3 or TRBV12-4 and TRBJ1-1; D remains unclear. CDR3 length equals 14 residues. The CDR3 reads CSSSLVGTNTEAFF. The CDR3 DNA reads TGTTCCAGCAGTTTAGTCGGCACGAACACTGAAGCTTTCTTT.

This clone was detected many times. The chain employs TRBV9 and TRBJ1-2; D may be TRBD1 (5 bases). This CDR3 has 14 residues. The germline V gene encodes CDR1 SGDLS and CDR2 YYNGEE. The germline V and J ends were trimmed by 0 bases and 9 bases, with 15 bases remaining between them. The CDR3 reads CASSVGDRVGSYTF. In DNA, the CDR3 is TGTGCCAGCAGCGTAGGGGACCGTGTCGGGAGCTACACCTTC.